These T cell receptor beta chains were read from a single sample in a study of cytomegalovirus exposure and HLA in healthy donors. Sequenced by immunoSEQ multiplex PCR; TCRdb stores in-frame clones only, minus some. This sample has over 150,000 clones, with about four fifths found just once. Material: PBMCs. These receptors all stem from a man aged 25 to 40 in good health and CMV-seropositive. Each CDR3 is given without its conserved first and last residue. Fields, in order: clone size, V gene, CDR3 length, CDR3 protein. The size field is filled for only some rows; it gives once, few, many or a size class.

abundance: few; v_gene: TRBV5-1; len: 13; CDR3aa: ASSGQNTMNTEAF
abundance: .; v_gene: TRBV18; len: 13; CDR3aa: ASSRIQGANGEQY
abundance: .; v_gene: TRBV6-5; len: 14; CDR3aa: ASSYSSLRHYNEQF
abundance: few; v_gene: TRBV18; len: 13; CDR3aa: ASSPSRGRIETQY
abundance: .; v_gene: TRBV18; len: 14; CDR3aa: ASSPRADRGPNEQF
abundance: .; v_gene: TRBV12-2; len: 11; CDR3aa: ASRFTPAREQY
abundance: .; v_gene: TRBV7-9; len: 13; CDR3aa: SSSSPDREGHEQY
abundance: .; v_gene: TRBV6-5; len: 13; CDR3aa: ASRGFGYSGNTIY
abundance: .; v_gene: TRBV6-6; len: 10; CDR3aa: ASKTGNYGYT
abundance: .; v_gene: TRBV28; len: 14; CDR3aa: ASRPNGAGGFYEQY
abundance: .; v_gene: TRBV27; len: 12; CDR3aa: ASSLWDRDNEQF
abundance: .; v_gene: TRBV5-4; len: 11; CDR3aa: ASSLDRDTEAF
abundance: .; v_gene: TRBV2; len: 12; CDR3aa: ASRAGGWNTEAF
abundance: once; v_gene: TRBV7-3; len: 11; CDR3aa: ASSSGQGKGYT
abundance: .; v_gene: TRBV4-2; len: 15; CDR3aa: ASSNSGGAGYQETQY
abundance: .; v_gene: TRBV5-1; len: 14; CDR3aa: ASSLTGLADRYEQY
abundance: .; v_gene: TRBV14; len: 17; CDR3aa: ASSQGPVGAWTGDYGYT
abundance: .; v_gene: TRBV6-5; len: 13; CDR3aa: ASRPDSENTGELF
abundance: .; v_gene: TRBV7-2; len: 12; CDR3aa: ASSLADYEETQY
abundance: .; v_gene: TRBV5-1; len: 12; CDR3aa: ASSSYRGYGEQF
abundance: once; v_gene: TRBV7-2; len: 14; CDR3aa: ASSPSGASSGNTIY
abundance: once; v_gene: TRBV6-5; len: 12; CDR3aa: ASSRQATNYGYT
abundance: .; v_gene: TRBV11-2; len: 16; CDR3aa: ASSSPNRGPLSTDTQY
abundance: .; v_gene: TRBV6-6; len: 13; CDR3aa: ASRGPGLHYNEQF
abundance: once; v_gene: TRBV13; len: 13; CDR3aa: ASSLATYRGNEQF
abundance: .; v_gene: TRBV6-1; len: 11; CDR3aa: ASSEVAAYEQY
abundance: .; v_gene: TRBV5-4; len: 11; CDR3aa: ASSLEFSGELF
abundance: .; v_gene: TRBV9; len: 14; CDR3aa: ASSVGSGGAYNEQF
abundance: .; v_gene: TRBV5-1; len: 10; CDR3aa: ASSLTGETQY
abundance: .; v_gene: TRBV11-3; len: 12; CDR3aa: ASSPGGVSGAQY
abundance: .; v_gene: TRBV28; len: 12; CDR3aa: ASGVGQGRQPQH
abundance: .; v_gene: TRBV6-5; len: 13; CDR3aa: ASSSPGQGSDEQY
abundance: once; v_gene: TRBV6-4; len: 11; CDR3aa: ASRMTENTEAF
abundance: .; v_gene: TRBV30; len: 15; CDR3aa: AWRGTSGGARVNEQF
abundance: .; v_gene: TRBV6-1; len: 11; CDR3aa: ASRTGANHEQF
abundance: few; v_gene: TRBV4-2; len: 13; CDR3aa: ASSRSSGSTDTQY
abundance: .; v_gene: TRBV11-3; len: 11; CDR3aa: ASSLGIADTQY
abundance: .; v_gene: TRBV6-5; len: 11; CDR3aa: ATGGGSNYEQY
abundance: few; v_gene: TRBV4-3; len: 14; CDR3aa: ASSQDEAGQGNTIY
abundance: .; v_gene: TRBV6-5; len: 11; CDR3aa: ASKGRGLDEQY
abundance: .; v_gene: TRBV6-5; len: 13; CDR3aa: ASSSAGTDNYGYT
abundance: .; v_gene: TRBV6-5; len: 12; CDR3aa: ASRDISSGNTIY